This TCR beta chain was captured in a study of OX40 agonist ivuxolimab in advanced cancers. Sequenced by immunoSEQ multiplex PCR; TCRdb stores in-frame clones only, minus some. The sample contains about 69,000 clones, 90% of which appear only once. Points on this clone: Its antigen is undetermined.

Broader study findings: With doses of 0.1 to 3.0 mg/kg, CD4+ and CD8+ blood T cells had undergone clonal expansion by week 6.

This CDR3 has 15 amino acids. Germline V gene data show CDR1 as WNHNN and CDR2 as SYGVQD (reference sequence). The V gene end was trimmed by 6 bases and the J gene end by 4 bases; junction bases not matched to a gene: 10. The starting material was CD4+ or CD8+ T cells sorted from blood, obtained in a trial of the OX40 agonist ivuxolimab. The chain joins TRBV10-1 to TRBJ1-2; the match to TRBD1 covers 8 bases. The sequence derives from an adult with an advanced solid tumor such as melanoma, head and neck, liver or kidney cancer. The CDR3 coding sequence is TGCGCCAGCAGCCCTAGGGACAGGCGATGCTATGGCTACACCTTC. Amino acid sequence: CASSPRDRRCYGYTF.